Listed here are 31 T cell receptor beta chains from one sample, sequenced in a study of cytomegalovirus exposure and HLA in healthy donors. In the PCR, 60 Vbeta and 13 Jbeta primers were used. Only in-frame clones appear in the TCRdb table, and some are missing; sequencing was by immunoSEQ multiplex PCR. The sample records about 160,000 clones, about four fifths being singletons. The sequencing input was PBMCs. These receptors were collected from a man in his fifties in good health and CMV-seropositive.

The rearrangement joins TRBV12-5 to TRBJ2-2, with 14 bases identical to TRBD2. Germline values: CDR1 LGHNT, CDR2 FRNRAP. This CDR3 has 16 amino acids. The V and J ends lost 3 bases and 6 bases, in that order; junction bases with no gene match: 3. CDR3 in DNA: TGTGCTAGTGGTTTCCGACTAGCGGGAGGGTCCGGGGAGCTGTTTTTT. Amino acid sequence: CASGFRLAGGSGELFF.

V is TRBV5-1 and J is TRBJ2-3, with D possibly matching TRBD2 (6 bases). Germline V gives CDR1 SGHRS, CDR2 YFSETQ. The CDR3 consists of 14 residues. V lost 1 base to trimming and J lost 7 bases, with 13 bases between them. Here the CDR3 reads CASSLRLAFHTQYF. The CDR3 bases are TGCGCCAGCAGCTTGCGGCTAGCGTTCCATACGCAGTATTTT.

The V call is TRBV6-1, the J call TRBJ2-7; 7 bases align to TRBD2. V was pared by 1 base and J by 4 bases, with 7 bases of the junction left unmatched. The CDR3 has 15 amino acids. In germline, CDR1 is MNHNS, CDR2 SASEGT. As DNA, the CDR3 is TGTGCCAGCAGTGAAGAGTCTGGCGGGGGTTACGAGCAGTACTTC. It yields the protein CASSEESGGGYEQYF.

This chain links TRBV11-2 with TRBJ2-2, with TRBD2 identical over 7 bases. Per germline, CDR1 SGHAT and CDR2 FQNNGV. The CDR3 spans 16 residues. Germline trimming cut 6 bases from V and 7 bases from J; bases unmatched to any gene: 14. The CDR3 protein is CASSPLGGRLSGELFF. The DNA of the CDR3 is TGTGCCAGCAGTCCTCTAGGCGGGAGACTTAGCGGGGAGCTGTTTTTT.

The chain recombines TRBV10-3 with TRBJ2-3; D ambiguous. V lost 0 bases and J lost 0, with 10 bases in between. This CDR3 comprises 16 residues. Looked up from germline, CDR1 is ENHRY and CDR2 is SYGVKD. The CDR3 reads CAISESSTASTDTQYF. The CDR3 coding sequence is TGTGCCATCAGTGAGTCGTCCACAGCTAGCACAGATACGCAGTATTTT.

CDR3 sequence (DNA): TGTGCCAGCAGCCCCGGGAGGACCCAGCATTTT. Translated, it gives CASSPGRTQHF. The chain couples TRBV2 to TRBJ1-5; the D is unclear. V was pared by 6 bases and J by 11 bases, with 11 bases between. Germline V gene data show CDR1 as SNHLY and CDR2 as FYNNEI. CDR3 length: 11 amino acids.

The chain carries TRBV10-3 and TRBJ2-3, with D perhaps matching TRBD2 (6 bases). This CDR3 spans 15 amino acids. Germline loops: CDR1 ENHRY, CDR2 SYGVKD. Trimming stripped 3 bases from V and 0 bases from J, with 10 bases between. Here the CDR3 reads CAISETGVSTDTQYF. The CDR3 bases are TGTGCCATCAGTGAAACGGGGGTTAGCACAGATACGCAGTATTTT.

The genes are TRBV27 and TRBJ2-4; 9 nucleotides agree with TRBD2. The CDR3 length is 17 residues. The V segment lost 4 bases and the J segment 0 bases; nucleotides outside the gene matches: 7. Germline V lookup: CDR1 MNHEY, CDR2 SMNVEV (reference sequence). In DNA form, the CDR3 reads TGTGCCAGCAGTTCTTTAGCGGGAGCGATAGCCAAAAACATTCAGTACTTC. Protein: CASSSLAGAIAKNIQYF.

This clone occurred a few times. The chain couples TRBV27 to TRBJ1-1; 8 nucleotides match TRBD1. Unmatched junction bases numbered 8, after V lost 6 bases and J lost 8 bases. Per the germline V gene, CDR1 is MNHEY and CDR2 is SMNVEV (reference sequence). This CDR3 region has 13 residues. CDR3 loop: CASSTGGSREAFF. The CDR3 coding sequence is TGTGCCAGCAGCACAGGGGGTTCTCGCGAAGCTTTCTTT.

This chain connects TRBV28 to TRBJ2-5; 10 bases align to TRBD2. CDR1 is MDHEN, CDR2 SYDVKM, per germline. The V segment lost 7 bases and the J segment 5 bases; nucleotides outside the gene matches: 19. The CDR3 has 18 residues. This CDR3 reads CASNSPGLASIRRETQYF. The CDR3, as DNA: TGTGCCAGCAATTCGCCGGGACTAGCGTCGATCCGGCGGGAGACCCAGTACTTC.

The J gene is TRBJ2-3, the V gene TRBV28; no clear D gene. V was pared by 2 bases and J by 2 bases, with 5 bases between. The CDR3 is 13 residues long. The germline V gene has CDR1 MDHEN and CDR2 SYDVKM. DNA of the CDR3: TGTGCCAGCAGTTTAAGCTCCACAGATACGCAGTATTTT. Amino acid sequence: CASSLSSTDTQYF. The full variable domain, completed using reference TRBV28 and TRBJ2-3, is DVKVTQSSRYLVKRTGEKVFLECVQDMDHENMFWYRQDPGLGLRLIYFSYDVKMKEKGDIPEGYSVSREKKERFSLILESASTNQTSMYLCASSLSSTDTQYFGPGTRLTVL.

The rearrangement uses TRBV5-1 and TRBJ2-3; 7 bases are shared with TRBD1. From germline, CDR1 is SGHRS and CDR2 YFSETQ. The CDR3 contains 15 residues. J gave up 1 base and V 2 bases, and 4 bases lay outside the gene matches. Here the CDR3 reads CASSFRQGGTDTQYF. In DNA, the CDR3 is TGCGCCAGCAGCTTCCGGCAGGGGGGCACAGATACGCAGTATTTT.

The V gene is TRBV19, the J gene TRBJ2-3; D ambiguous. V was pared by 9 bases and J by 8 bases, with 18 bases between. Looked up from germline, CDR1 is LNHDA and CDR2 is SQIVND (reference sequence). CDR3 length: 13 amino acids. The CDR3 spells CASSRASSGTQYF. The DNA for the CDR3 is TGTGCCAGCTCGCGTGCCAGTTCGGGTACGCAGTATTTT.

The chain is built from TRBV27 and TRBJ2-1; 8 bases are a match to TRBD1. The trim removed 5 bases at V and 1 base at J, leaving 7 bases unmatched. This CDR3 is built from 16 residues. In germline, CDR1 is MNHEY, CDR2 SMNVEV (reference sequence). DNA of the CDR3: TGTGCCAGCAGTCGACTTACAGGGGGTTCCTACAATGAGCAGTTCTTC. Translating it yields CASSRLTGGSYNEQFF.

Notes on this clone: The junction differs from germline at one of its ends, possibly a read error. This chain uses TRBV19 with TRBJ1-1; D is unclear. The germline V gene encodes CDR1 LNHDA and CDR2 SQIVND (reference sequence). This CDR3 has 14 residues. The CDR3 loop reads CASSLERGNTEAFF. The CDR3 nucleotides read TGTGCCAGTAGTTTAGAGCGGGGGAACACTGAAGCTTTCTTT.

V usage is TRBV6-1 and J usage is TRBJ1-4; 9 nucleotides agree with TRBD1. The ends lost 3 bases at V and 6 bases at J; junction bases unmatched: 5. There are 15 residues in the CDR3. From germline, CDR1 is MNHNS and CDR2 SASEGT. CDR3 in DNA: TGTGCCAGCAGTGAGTTCGACAGGGGGGATGAAAAACTGTTTTTT. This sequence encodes CASSEFDRGDEKLFF.

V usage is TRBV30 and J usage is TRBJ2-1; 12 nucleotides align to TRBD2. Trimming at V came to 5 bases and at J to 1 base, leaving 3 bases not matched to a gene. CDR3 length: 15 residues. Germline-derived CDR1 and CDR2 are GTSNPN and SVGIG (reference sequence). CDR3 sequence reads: CAWSSGGVSYNEQFF. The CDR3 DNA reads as TGTGCCTGGTCTAGCGGGGGGGTTTCCTACAATGAGCAGTTCTTC.

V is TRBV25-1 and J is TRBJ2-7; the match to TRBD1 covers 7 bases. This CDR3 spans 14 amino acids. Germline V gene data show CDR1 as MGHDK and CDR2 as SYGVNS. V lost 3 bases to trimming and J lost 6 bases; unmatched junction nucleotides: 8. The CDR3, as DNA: TGTGCCAGCAGTGATCGGCTGACAGGGAGCGAGCAGTACTTC. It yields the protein CASSDRLTGSEQYF.

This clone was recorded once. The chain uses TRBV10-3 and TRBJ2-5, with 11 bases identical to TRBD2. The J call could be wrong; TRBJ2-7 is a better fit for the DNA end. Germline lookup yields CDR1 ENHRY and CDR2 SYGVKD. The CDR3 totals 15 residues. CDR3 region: CAISDMTSGDYEQYF. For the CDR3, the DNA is TGTGCCATCAGTGACATGACTAGCGGGGACTACGAGCAGTACTTC.

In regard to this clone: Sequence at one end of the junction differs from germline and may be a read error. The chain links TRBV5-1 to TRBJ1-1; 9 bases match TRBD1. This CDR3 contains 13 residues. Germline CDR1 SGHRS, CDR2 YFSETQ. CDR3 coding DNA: TGCGCCAACAGCTTGGGACAGGGTTCGGAGGCTTTCTTT. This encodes CANSLGQGSEAFF.

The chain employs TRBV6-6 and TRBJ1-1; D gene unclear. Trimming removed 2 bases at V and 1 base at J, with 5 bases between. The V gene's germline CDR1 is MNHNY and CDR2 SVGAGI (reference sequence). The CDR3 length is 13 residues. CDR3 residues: CASSYGRNTEAFF. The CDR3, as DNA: TGTGCCAGCAGTTACGGGAGGAACACTGAAGCTTTCTTT.

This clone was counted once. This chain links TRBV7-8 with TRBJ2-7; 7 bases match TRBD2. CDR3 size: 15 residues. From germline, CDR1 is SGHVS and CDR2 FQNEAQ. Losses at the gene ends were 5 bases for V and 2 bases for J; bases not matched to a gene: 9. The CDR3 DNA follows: TGTGCCAGCAGCGCCAGACTAGCCAAAACCTACGAGCAGTACTTC. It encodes CASSARLAKTYEQYF.

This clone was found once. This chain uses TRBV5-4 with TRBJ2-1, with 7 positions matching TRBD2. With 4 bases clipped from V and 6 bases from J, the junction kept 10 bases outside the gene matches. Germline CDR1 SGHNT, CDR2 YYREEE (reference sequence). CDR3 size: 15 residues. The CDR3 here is CASSRPSGGPNEQFF. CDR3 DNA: TGTGCCAGCAGCCGTCCTAGCGGAGGGCCCAATGAGCAGTTCTTC. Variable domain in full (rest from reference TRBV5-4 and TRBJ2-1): ETGVTQSPTHLIKTRGQQVTLRCSSQSGHNTVSWYQQALGQGPQFIFQYYREEENGRGNFPPRFSGLQFPNYSSELNVNALELDDSALYLCASSRPSGGPNEQFFGPGTRLTVL.

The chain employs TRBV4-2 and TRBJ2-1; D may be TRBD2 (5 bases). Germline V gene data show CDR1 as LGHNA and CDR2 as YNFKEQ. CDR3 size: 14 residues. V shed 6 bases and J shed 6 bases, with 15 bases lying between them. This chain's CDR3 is CASRRALQSNEQFF. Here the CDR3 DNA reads TGTGCCAGCAGGAGGGCCCTCCAAAGCAATGAGCAGTTCTTC.

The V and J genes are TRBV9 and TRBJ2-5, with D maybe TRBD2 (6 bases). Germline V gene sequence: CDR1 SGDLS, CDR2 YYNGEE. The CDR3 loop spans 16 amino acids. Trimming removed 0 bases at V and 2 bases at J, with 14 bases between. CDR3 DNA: TGTGCCAGCAGCGTAGGGGGCACGGGGGTACAAGAGACCCAGTACTTC. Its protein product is CASSVGGTGVQETQYF.

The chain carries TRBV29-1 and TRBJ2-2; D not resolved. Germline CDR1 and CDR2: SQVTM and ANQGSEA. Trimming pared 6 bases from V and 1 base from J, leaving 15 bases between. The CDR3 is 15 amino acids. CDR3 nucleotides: TGCAGCGTGCGAGCCGGTTCTAAGAACACCGGGGAGCTGTTTTTT. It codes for CSVRAGSKNTGELFF.

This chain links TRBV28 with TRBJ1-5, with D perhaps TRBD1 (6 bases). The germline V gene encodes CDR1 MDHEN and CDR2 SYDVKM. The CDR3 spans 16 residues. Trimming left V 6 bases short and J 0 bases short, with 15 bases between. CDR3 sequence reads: CASRPGTTYSNQPQHF. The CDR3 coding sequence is TGTGCCAGCAGACCTGGGACAACTTATAGCAATCAGCCCCAGCATTTT.

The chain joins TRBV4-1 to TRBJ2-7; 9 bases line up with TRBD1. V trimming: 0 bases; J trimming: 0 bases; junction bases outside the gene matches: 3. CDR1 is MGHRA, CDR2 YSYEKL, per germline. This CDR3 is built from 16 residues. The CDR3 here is CASSQEGTGRSYEQYF. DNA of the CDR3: TGCGCCAGCAGCCAAGAGGGGACAGGGCGCTCCTACGAGCAGTACTTC.

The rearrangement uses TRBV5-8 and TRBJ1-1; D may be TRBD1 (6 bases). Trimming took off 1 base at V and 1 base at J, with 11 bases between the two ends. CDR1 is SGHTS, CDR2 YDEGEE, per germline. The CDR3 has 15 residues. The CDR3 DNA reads TGTGCCAGCAGCTTGAAGGGACAATCGAACACTGAAGCTTTCTTT. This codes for CASSLKGQSNTEAFF.

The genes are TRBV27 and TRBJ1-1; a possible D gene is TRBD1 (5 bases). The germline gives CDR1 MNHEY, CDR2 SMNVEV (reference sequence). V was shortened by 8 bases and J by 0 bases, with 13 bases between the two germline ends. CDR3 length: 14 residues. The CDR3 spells CASGRGHLNTEAFF. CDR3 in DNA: TGTGCCAGCGGTCGCGGACACCTGAACACTGAAGCTTTCTTT.

In DNA, the CDR3 is TGTGCCAGCATAGGACTAGCGGGAGGGTGGAATGAGCAGTTCTTC. Encoded protein: CASIGLAGGWNEQFF. The chain combines TRBV2 with TRBJ2-1; TRBD2 agrees at 15 bases. CDR1 SNHLY and CDR2 FYNNEI come from the germline V gene. J was trimmed by 7 bases and V by 7 bases; bases with no gene match: 5. The CDR3 extends over 15 amino acids.